The T cell receptor beta chain under discussion was sequenced for a study of blood T cell repertoires in COVID-19. How the authors handled the data: Reference gene primers were amplified, and this amplification served to estimate nucleated cell counts. Clones were read by immunoSEQ multiplex PCR, and TCRdb kept only the in-frame ones, dropping some. D and trimming were read from the DNA, whereas the V and J calls and clone size are those reported in that table. The table includes around 130,000 clones, around 85% detected once. The sequence came from a woman aged 50 to 60 who had recovered from COVID-19. The sample comprised peripheral blood.

Here the CDR3 DNA reads TGTGCTAGTGGTTTGGTTCGGGGGTCGACTAATGAAAAACTGTTTTTT. Its protein is CASGLVRGSTNEKLFF. The gene calls are TRBV12-5 and TRBJ1-4; tentative D call: TRBD1 (5 bases). The CDR3 length is 16 residues. Trimming cost V 0 bases and J 2 bases, with 10 bases left between them. In germline, CDR1 is LGHNT, CDR2 FRNRAP.